A single sample gave rise to the 21 T cell receptor beta chains below, sequenced in a study of T cell responses to AZD1222 COVID-19 vaccine. TCRdb keeps only in-frame clones here, not all; method: immunoSEQ multiplex PCR. The sample includes 150,000 to 200,000 clones, approximately 86% seen only once; the top ten take about 9.9%. This material consisted of peripheral blood, taken 28 days after the second AZD1222 dose. Receptors originate from an adult who received the AZD1222 COVID-19 vaccine.

The J gene is TRBJ1-3, the V gene TRBV5-1; 8 bases line up with TRBD1. Germline V gene data show CDR1 as SGHRS and CDR2 as YFSETQ. The CDR3 covers 15 residues. V was clipped by 5 bases and J by 2 bases; unmatched bases: 6. As DNA, the CDR3 is TGCGCCAGCAGGGAGGACAGGGTCGCTGGAAACACCATATATTTT. Protein sequence: CASREDRVAGNTIYF.

The rearrangement uses TRBV9 and TRBJ2-2, with 10 bases identical to TRBD2. Germline values: CDR1 SGDLS, CDR2 YYNGEE. V was pared by 4 bases and J by 7 bases, with 10 bases of the junction left unmatched. The CDR3 is made up of 16 amino acids. CDR3 amino acids: CASSLQAGGPGGELFF. As DNA, the CDR3 is TGTGCCAGCAGCCTTCAAGCGGGGGGGCCTGGCGGGGAGCTGTTTTTT.

This clone was recorded once. The chain combines TRBV9 with TRBJ2-1, with D perhaps matching TRBD2 (5 bases). V dropped 3 bases and J dropped 3 bases, with 13 bases sitting between them. Germline values: CDR1 SGDLS, CDR2 YYNGEE. The length of the CDR3 is 15 residues. The DNA for the CDR3 is TGTGCCAGCAGCGAGAATACTAGGCTCTACAATGAGCAGTTCTTC. It yields the protein CASSENTRLYNEQFF.

The rearrangement joins TRBV10-2 to TRBJ1-3, with TRBD1 identical over 8 bases. V lost 10 bases and J lost 4; bases outside the gene matches: 9. The CDR3 totals 14 residues. In germline, CDR1 is WSHSY, CDR2 SAAADI. CDR3 sequence: CATSGTGWGNTIYF. CDR3 sequence (DNA): TGCGCCACCTCCGGGACAGGATGGGGAAACACCATATATTTT.

The chain employs TRBV10-3 and TRBJ1-6, with D perhaps matching TRBD1 (5 bases). CDR1 and CDR2 (germline): ENHRY, SYGVKD. Trimming took 2 bases from V and 9 from J, leaving 11 bases between them. The CDR3 has 14 residues. CDR3 region: CAISEVRGGSPLHF. Here the CDR3 DNA reads TGTGCCATCAGTGAGGTGCGTGGGGGTTCACCCCTCCACTTT.

J is TRBJ2-1 and V is TRBV3-1 (or the pseudogene TRBV3-2), with D possibly matching TRBD2 (7 bases). Trimming removed 4 bases at V and 7 bases at J, with 17 bases between. Germline lookup yields CDR1 LGHDT and CDR2 YNNKEL (reference sequence). The CDR3 spans 15 residues. Here the CDR3 reads CASSPPGGGGNEQFF. CDR3 in DNA: TGTGCCAGCAGCCCGCCCGGAGGGGGGGGGAATGAGCAGTTCTTC.

This clone came up once. The rearrangement uses TRBV6-5 and TRBJ1-5; 11 bases fit TRBD1. CDR1 is MNHEY, CDR2 SVGAGI, per germline. The CDR3 totals 15 residues. J was trimmed by 3 bases and V by 6 bases; bases with no gene match: 4. CDR3 in DNA: TGTGCCAGCAGCTGGACAGGGGGCTTCAATCAGCCCCAGCATTTT. Translating it yields CASSWTGGFNQPQHF.

The J gene is TRBJ1-5, the V gene TRBV10-2; a possible D gene is TRBD1 (6 bases). CDR3 length: 17 amino acids. Germline V lookup: CDR1 WSHSY, CDR2 SAAADI. Trimming stripped 4 bases from V and 0 bases from J, with 16 bases between. The CDR3 DNA sequence: TGCGCCAGCAGTGCCCTCACAGGGTTATATAGCAATCAGCCCCAGCATTTT. The encoded protein is CASSALTGLYSNQPQHF.

The gene calls are TRBV5-8 and TRBJ2-1; D is uncertain. The CDR3 is 14 amino acids. CDR1 is SGHTS, CDR2 YDEGEE, per germline. V was cut by 1 base and J by 7 bases, with 12 bases left in between. For the CDR3, the DNA is TGTGCCAGCAGCTTGCGGCTAGTGCTTAATGAGCAGTTCTTC. Translated: CASSLRLVLNEQFF.

The chain employs TRBV5-6 and TRBJ2-5; 7 bases align to TRBD1. V trimming: 4 bases; J trimming: 0 bases; junction bases outside the gene matches: 6. This CDR3 comprises 15 residues. The germline gives CDR1 SGHDT, CDR2 YYEEEE. The CDR3 DNA reads as TGTGCCAGCAGCCGGGACAGCTGGTACCAAGAGACCCAGTACTTC. It yields the protein CASSRDSWYQETQYF.

This chain links TRBV9 with TRBJ2-1, with 8 bases lining up with TRBD1. J lost 4 bases, V lost 0 bases, and 3 bases had no gene match. The CDR3 has 15 amino acids. Germline V gene sequence: CDR1 SGDLS, CDR2 YYNGEE. Written as DNA, the CDR3 is TGTGCCAGCAGCGTAGGACAGGGGCTGTACAATGAGCAGTTCTTC. Encoded protein: CASSVGQGLYNEQFF.

This clone was seen only once. The rearrangement joins TRBV5-8 to TRBJ1-4; 12 bases are a match to TRBD1. J gave up 8 bases and V 0 bases, and 2 bases lay outside the gene matches. The CDR3 is 15 residues long. In germline, CDR1 is SGHTS, CDR2 YDEGEE. CDR3 loop: CASSLVGTGGEKLFF. As DNA, the CDR3 is TGTGCCAGCAGCTTGGTCGGGACAGGGGGCGAAAAACTGTTTTTT.

The chain joins TRBV3-1 (or the pseudogene TRBV3-2) to TRBJ2-5; the D gene is possibly TRBD1 (7 bases). V lost 1 base and J lost 5, with 14 bases in between. The CDR3 is 15 amino acids. Germline CDR1 LGHDT, CDR2 YNNKEL (reference sequence). CDR3 coding DNA: TGTGCCAGCAGCCAAGGGGCGGCAGGGGGGGAGACCCAGTACTTC. Its translation is CASSQGAAGGETQYF.

The rearrangement uses TRBV28 and TRBJ2-2; D remains unclear. CDR3 size: 18 residues. The ends were cut back, 8 bases at V and 2 bases at J, with 24 bases in the middle. Germline assignment: CDR1 MDHEN and CDR2 SYDVKM. This CDR3 reads CASLPPLGRGPNTGELFF. CDR3 coding DNA: TGTGCCAGCTTGCCCCCCCTCGGACGAGGACCAAACACCGGGGAGCTGTTTTTT.

This chain joins TRBV9 and TRBJ1-3, with D possibly being TRBD1 (6 bases). This CDR3 comprises 15 residues. Trimming removed 2 bases from V and 4 bases from J, with 13 bases in between. CDR1 is SGDLS and CDR2 is YYNGEE in the germline V gene. The CDR3 nucleotides read TGTGCCAGCAGCGTTCAGGGGACTACCGGAAACACCATATATTTT. Amino acids: CASSVQGTTGNTIYF. Supplemented by reference TRBV9 and TRBJ1-3, the full variable domain reads DSGVTQTPKHLITATGQRVTLRCSPRSGDLSVYWYQQSLDQGLQFLIQYYNGEERAKGNILERFSAQQFPDLHSELNLSSLELGDSALYFCASSVQGTTGNTIYFGEGSWLTVV.

The chain is built from TRBV28 and TRBJ1-1; 8 bases are a match to TRBD1. Trimming cost V 4 bases and J 3 bases; bases outside gene matches: 10. Germline assignment: CDR1 MDHEN and CDR2 SYDVKM. The CDR3 has 16 amino acids. The CDR3 is CASSSPPDRVYTEAFF. The CDR3 DNA sequence: TGTGCCAGCAGTTCCCCCCCGGACAGGGTTTACACTGAAGCTTTCTTT.

The J gene is TRBJ1-4, the V gene TRBV11-2; a weak D match, TRBD1 (5 bases). CDR1 SGHAT and CDR2 FQNNGV come from the germline V gene. The CDR3 loop spans 15 amino acids. The V end was cut by 0 bases, the J end by 4 bases, with 9 bases between. This chain's CDR3 is CASSLEFRGNEKLFF. Here the CDR3 DNA reads TGTGCCAGCAGCTTAGAATTTAGGGGTAATGAAAAACTGTTTTTT.

V gene TRBV9 combines with J gene TRBJ1-6, with D possibly matching TRBD1 (5 bases). The V end was cut by 4 bases, the J end by 0 bases, with 11 bases between. The CDR3 consists of 16 residues. Germline assignment: CDR1 SGDLS and CDR2 YYNGEE. CDR3 sequence reads: CASSLYRSSYNSPLHF. CDR3 nucleotides: TGTGCCAGCAGCCTTTACAGGAGCTCCTATAATTCACCCCTCCACTTT.

The rearrangement links TRBV6-5 to TRBJ1-1; possible D gene TRBD1, 6 bases. V lost 2 bases, J lost 1 base, and 14 bases lay in between. Per the germline V gene, CDR1 is MNHEY and CDR2 is SVGAGI. There are 16 residues in the CDR3. The CDR3: CASSYVGGAENTEAFF. The CDR3, as DNA: TGTGCCAGCAGTTACGTGGGGGGCGCAGAGAACACTGAAGCTTTCTTT.

This rearrangement joins TRBV5-1 to TRBJ2-2, with TRBD2 as a possible D gene (7 bases). The V end was cut by 4 bases, the J end by 4 bases, with 17 bases between. The CDR3 is 16 amino acids. Germline V lookup: CDR1 SGHRS, CDR2 YFSETQ. This CDR3 reads CASSVLGGASTGELFF. As DNA, the CDR3 is TGCGCCAGCAGCGTGCTTGGGGGGGCCAGCACCGGGGAGCTGTTTTTT.

This sequence joins TRBV9 and TRBJ2-3, with TRBD2 identical over 9 bases. Germline assignment: CDR1 SGDLS and CDR2 YYNGEE. The CDR3 has 16 amino acids. Trimming at V came to 1 base and at J to 2 bases, leaving 5 bases not matched to a gene. In nucleotides, the CDR3 is TGTGCCAGCAGCGTATCGGCTAGCGGGAACACAGATACGCAGTATTTT. It translates to CASSVSASGNTDTQYF.